Each of the 10 T cell receptor beta chains below was sequenced from the same sample in a study of cytomegalovirus exposure and HLA in healthy donors. Vbeta (60) and Jbeta (13) primers were used in the PCR. TCRdb's copy holds only in-frame clones and misses some; the assay was immunoSEQ multiplex PCR. The table has 150,000 or so clones, approximately 80% seen once. The specimen sequenced was PBMCs. The receptor source for this set is a man aged 25-45 years in good health and CMV-seropositive.

This clone has more than one count but fewer than ten. CDR3 sequence reads: CATSRAKSTEAFF. The CDR3 DNA follows: TGTGCCACCAGCAGAGCCAAGAGCACTGAAGCTTTCTTT. V and J are TRBV15 and TRBJ1-1; D gene uncertain. The CDR3 is 13 amino acids. The V end lost 1 base, the J end lost 4 bases, and 7 bases lay between the germline ends. Germline V gene lookup returns CDR1 LNHNV and CDR2 YYDKDF (reference sequence).

This sequence joins TRBV5-1 and TRBJ1-5; TRBD1 matches at 9 bases. Germline lookup yields CDR1 SGHRS and CDR2 YFSETQ. Trimming at V came to 4 bases and at J to 4 bases, leaving 6 bases not matched to a gene. The CDR3 is made up of 15 amino acids. CDR3 protein: CASSQTGGRNQPQHF. The CDR3 nucleotides are TGCGCCAGCAGCCAAACAGGGGGCAGAAATCAGCCCCAGCATTTT.

This chain joins TRBV5-1 and TRBJ2-5, with 10 positions matching TRBD2. CDR1 SGHRS and CDR2 YFSETQ come from the germline V gene. The CDR3 is 16 residues long. The trim removed 2 bases at V and 4 bases at J, leaving 8 bases unmatched. CDR3 residues: CASSFQVAGGSETQYF. For the CDR3, the DNA is TGCGCCAGCAGCTTTCAGGTAGCGGGAGGCTCAGAGACCCAGTACTTC. Based on the CDR3 plus reference TRBV5-1 and TRBJ2-5, the full variable domain is KAGVTQTPRYLIKTRGQQVTLSCSPISGHRSVSWYQQTPGQGLQFLFEYFSETQRNKGNFPGRFSGRQFSNSRSEMNVSTLELGDSALYLCASSFQVAGGSETQYFGPGTRLLVL.

This clone showed up just once. This chain uses TRBV19 with TRBJ2-7, with a tentative D call TRBD1 (5 bases). The CDR3 sequence is 14 residues long. Looked up from germline, CDR1 is LNHDA and CDR2 is SQIVND (reference sequence). V was clipped by 5 bases and J by 0 bases, with 11 bases between them. The CDR3 protein is CASSWQGSSYEQYF. In DNA form, the CDR3 reads TGTGCCAGTAGTTGGCAGGGTAGCTCCTACGAGCAGTACTTC.

The chain carries TRBV4-2 and TRBJ1-5; D remains unclear. V shed 1 base and J shed 5 bases, with 21 bases lying between them. The CDR3 runs 18 residues. CDR1 LGHNA and CDR2 YNFKEQ come from the germline V gene. The CDR3 sequence: CASSQGKEGQNVYQPQHF. The CDR3 DNA reads as TGTGCCAGCAGCCAAGGTAAGGAGGGCCAGAATGTTTATCAGCCCCAGCATTTT.

The chain couples TRBV5-6 to TRBJ2-5, with 10 bases identical to TRBD2. V lost 5 bases to trimming and J lost 5 bases; unmatched junction nucleotides: 9. This CDR3 has 15 amino acids. Germline V gene lookup returns CDR1 SGHDT and CDR2 YYEEEE. The CDR3 sequence: CASSRSSGSWETQYF. As DNA, the CDR3 is TGTGCCAGCAGTAGATCTAGCGGGAGTTGGGAGACCCAGTACTTC.

J is TRBJ2-1 and V is TRBV11-3; 7 nucleotides align to TRBD2. CDR3 length equals 15 residues. Germline lookup yields CDR1 SGHNT and CDR2 YENEEA. The ends lost 5 bases at V and 5 bases at J; junction bases unmatched: 9. The CDR3 DNA reads as TGTGCCAGCAGCCCGCGACTAGCTCCTAACAATGAGCAGTTCTTC. Its protein product is CASSPRLAPNNEQFF. Supplemented by reference TRBV11-3 and TRBJ2-1, the full variable domain reads EAGVVQSPRYKIIEKKQPVAFWCNPISGHNTLYWYLQNLGQGPELLIRYENEEAVDDSQLPKDRFSAERLKGVDSTLKIQPAELGDSAVYLCASSPRLAPNNEQFFGPGTRLTVL.

The chain couples TRBV28 to TRBJ1-2; 9 bases align to TRBD1. The CDR3 length is 13 residues. Germline trimming cut 5 bases from V and 5 bases from J; bases unmatched to any gene: 3. Germline assignment: CDR1 MDHEN and CDR2 SYDVKM. The CDR3 DNA follows: TGTGCCAGCAGTACCGGACAGGGGTATGGCTACACCTTC. Translating gives CASSTGQGYGYTF.

Comment on this clone: Other DNA sequences in this sample translate to the same CDR3. The chain has TRBV7-3 and TRBJ1-1; D is perhaps TRBD1 (5 bases). The CDR3 consists of 13 residues. Deletions cut 1 base from V and 5 bases from J, with 8 bases between. The germline CDR1 and CDR2 sequences are SGHTA and FQGTGA. The CDR3 nucleotides are TGTGCCAGCAGCTTAAGTGGGGGGACTGAAGCTTTCTTT. Translated, it gives CASSLSGGTEAFF. Based on the CDR3 plus reference TRBV7-3 and TRBJ1-1, the full variable domain is GAGVSQTPSNKVTEKGKYVELRCDPISGHTALYWYRQSLGQGPEFLIYFQGTGAADDSGLPNDRFFAVRPEGSVSTLKIQRTERGDSAVYLCASSLSGGTEAFFGQGTRLTVV.

The chain links TRBV19 to TRBJ2-7; D ambiguous. Germline V CDR1 and CDR2: LNHDA, SQIVND (reference sequence). The CDR3 runs to 16 residues. Between the trimmed V and J ends, which lost 1 base and 0 bases, there was a span of 13 bases. Here the CDR3 DNA reads TGTGCCAGTAGTATAGCTCTCGCGGTTAGCTCCTACGAGCAGTACTTC. This translates into CASSIALAVSSYEQYF. Drawing the rest from reference TRBV19 and TRBJ2-7, the complete variable domain is DGGITQSPKYLFRKEGQNVTLSCEQNLNHDAMYWYRQDPGQGLRLIYYSQIVNDFQKGDIAEGYSVSREKKESFPLTVTSAQKNPTAFYLCASSIALAVSSYEQYFGPGTRLTVT.